A selection of T cell receptor beta chains follows, all from one sample in a study of blood T cell repertoires in COVID-19. Sequencing used immunoSEQ multiplex PCR; TCRdb keeps in-frame clones, though not all of them. The sample carries over 60,000 clones, around nine tenths recorded once. Sequenced material: peripheral blood. Receptor source: a woman older than 75 with active or convalescent COVID-19. Both conserved end residues are part of each CDR3. For some rows the clone size is stated as once, few or many, or as a class when expanded; others skip it.

CDR3 | J | V | size
CASRTTQGVFGELFF | TRBJ2-2 | TRBV19 | NA
CASSPSRGGNTGELFF | TRBJ2-2 | TRBV18 | NA
CASSSVAGYSYEQYF | TRBJ2-7 | TRBV5-1 | once
CASSLVSGGPQYEQFF | TRBJ2-1 | TRBV5-5 | NA
CASSYRLSKGDTQYF | TRBJ2-3 | TRBV6-5 | NA
CASSIAGAPNEQFF | TRBJ2-1 | TRBV3-1/TRBV3-2 | NA
CASSVVASGGGHTQYF | TRBJ2-3 | TRBV9 | once
CASSPWGPVGNQPQHF | TRBJ1-5 | TRBV18 | NA
CASTPGQGFLKTQYF | TRBJ2-5 | TRBV6-2/TRBV6-3 | NA
CASSFLGAAYGYTF | TRBJ1-2 | TRBV13 | few
CASSVVGQGGGYTF | TRBJ1-2 | TRBV9 | NA
CASSPGQVNTEAFF | TRBJ1-1 | TRBV19 | NA
CASSPISGQGFIGELFF | TRBJ2-2 | TRBV28 | NA
CASSRTGNIQYF | TRBJ2-4 | TRBV12-3/TRBV12-4 | once
CATSVDRGAPDTQYF | TRBJ2-3 | TRBV24-1 | NA
CASSLKAQGPPRENQPQHF | TRBJ1-5 | TRBV7-7 | NA
CASGPSGTGPTEAFF | TRBJ1-1 | TRBV28 | NA
CASSLVSILTGELFF | TRBJ2-2 | TRBV7-2 | NA
CASSPPWGHGYTF | TRBJ1-2 | TRBV28 | NA
CASGNGQGANF | TRBJ1-3 | TRBV12-5 | NA
CASSLGGLLAYEQYF | TRBJ2-7 | TRBV7-2 | NA
CASSVEWSYNEQFF | TRBJ2-1 | TRBV9 | NA
CASSEETSGAWGTQYF | TRBJ2-5 | TRBV6-1 | NA
CASSYRTGAAETQYF | TRBJ2-5 | TRBV6-2/TRBV6-3 | NA
CASGGGAYNEQFF | TRBJ2-1 | TRBV27 | NA
CASSHPRQGREQYF | TRBJ2-7 | TRBV7-2 | NA
CASSSRGGARTEAFF | TRBJ1-1 | TRBV11-2 | NA
CASSAAGTTNTEAFF | TRBJ1-1 | TRBV7-8 | NA
CASSDRTRKKLFF | TRBJ1-4 | TRBV25-1 | NA